At least ten counts were recorded for the clone carrying this T cell receptor (beta chain). Its antigen is currently unknown. The data are from a study of regulatory T cells in long-lasting Graves disease. Study-level results: Results may be inaccurate due to the small sample size. The researchers studied only peripheral blood, not thyroid tissue.

Building of the TCR beta libraries involved iRepertoire HTBI primers and Arm-PCR of CDR3 regions. Per the original methods: The study identified 50 to 70 TRBV and approximately 13 TRBJ segments across samples. Via MiXCR, TCRdb re-called the multiplex PCR reads, giving one row per CDR3 protein. Clone size and V and J calls follow TCRdb, not the original study. The sample comprises a few hundred thousand distinct CDR3 sequences, 23% of which are singletons, and approximately 28% rests with the top ten. With 7 bases removed from V and 3 bases from J, the gap between germline ends came to 18 bases. This CDR3 spans 14 amino acids. Germline CDR1 and CDR2: SQVTM and ANQGSEA. Time point meaning: persistent/refractory GD, antithyroid drugs over 5 years with positive TRAb. Making the TCR library involved RNA that had been extracted from PBMCs. American Thyroid Association guidelines served as the basis for diagnosing Graves' disease.

The receptor was isolated from a female donor with Graves disease. Sequenced here: peripheral blood mononuclear cells (PBMCs), sampled when the disease was refractory, from a patient treated with antithyroid drugs. The rearrangement uses TRBV29-1 and TRBJ1-1; no clear D gene. CDR3 nucleotides: TGCAGCGGTGGGTGGGAGTGGCGGGACACTGAAGCTTTCTTT. Amino acid sequence: CSGGWEWRDTEAFF.